This T cell receptor beta chain was documented in a study of blood T cells in healthy people across ages. V was shortened by 1 base and J by 12 bases, with 13 bases between the two germline ends. Germline CDR1 and CDR2: SGHVS and FNYEAQ. There are 13 residues in the CDR3. A second PCR of 7 to 11 cycles used a sample-barcoded 5' primer and a J-beta primer mix. Every cDNA molecule bore a tag from a template-switch adaptor containing 12 random nucleotides. No fewer than 2.5 million CDR3-containing paired-end reads came from each sample. MiXCR, run by TCRdb on the 5' RACE reads, gives a single entry per CDR3 protein. The sample holds roughly 2 million distinct CDR3 sequences; around 50% are singletons and the top ten take over 2%. The donors, healthy Caucasians from Russia, were aged roughly 6 to 100.

The sequenced sample was blood. This TCR was sampled from a woman in her thirties or forties in good health. The chain carries TRBV7-6 and TRBJ2-4, with unresolved D. The CDR3 loop reads CASSLDGSGGQYF. The CDR3 nucleotides are TGTGCCAGCAGCTTAGATGGGTCAGGTGGTCAGTACTTC. Based on the CDR3 plus reference TRBV7-6 and TRBJ2-4, the full variable domain is GAGVSQSPRYKVTKRGQDVALRCDPISGHVSLYWYRQALGQGPEFLTYFNYEAQQDKSGLPNDRFSAERPEGSISTLTIQRTEQRDSAMYRCASSLDGSGGQYFGAGTRLSVL.